This T cell receptor beta chain is drawn from a study of blood T cell repertoires in COVID-19. Study overall: COVID-19 samples, acute and convalescent, were from the United States, Italy and Spain. From T cells, B-cell-depleted T cells, or PBMCs came the material, which was cDNA or gDNA.

The V gene end was trimmed by 2 bases and the J gene end by 8 bases; junction bases not matched to a gene: 3. Germline-derived CDR1 and CDR2 are SGDLS and YYNGEE. CDR3 length: 14 amino acids. In the authors' methods: Researchers report that nucleated cell counts were estimated from reference gene primer amplification. Clones were sequenced by immunoSEQ multiplex PCR, and TCRdb holds only the in-frame ones, with some missing. The V and J calls and clone size are taken from that table; D and trimming were inferred from the DNA. The profile shows around 270,000 clones, roughly 86% of them singletons. The rearrangement uses TRBV9 and TRBJ1-6; 8 bases map to TRBD1. The receptor was isolated from a man in his forties who had recovered from COVID-19. The sequenced sample was peripheral blood. CDR3 in amino acids: CASSVAGGHSPLHF. The CDR3 DNA is TGTGCCAGCAGCGTTGCAGGGGGCCATTCACCCCTCCACTTT.